This T cell receptor beta chain appears in the sequencing data of a study of T-cell reconstitution after alpha-beta-depleted transplantation in children. About this clonotype: Its cognate antigen is unknown.

Study-wide findings and caveats: After transplant, at about two months, alpha-beta T cells were reportedly derived from several hundred expanded graft clones. Recipient T cells and thymic progenitors that survived were the source of the high TCRbeta diversity seen at day 60 in some patients. At one year after transplant, newly produced T cells mostly accounted for T-cell counts and diversity.

Unique molecular identifiers were incorporated into the prepared TCRbeta library. TCRdb independently ran MiXCR on the PCR reads; one entry per CDR3 protein. The data contain roughly 420,000 distinct CDR3 sequences, 15% to 20% of them singletons. Germline values: CDR1 MGHDK, CDR2 SYGVNS. Trimming cost V 3 bases and J 2 bases; bases outside gene matches: 5. This CDR3 comprises 15 residues. The chain employs TRBV25-1 and TRBJ2-7; 9 positions agree with TRBD1. The TCR was taken from a boy in the first two years of life who had a stem cell transplant for Wiskott-Aldrich syndrome, so the T cells may come from the graft donor. The sequences come from PBMCs, mostly from graft donor cells, collected 360 days after TCRalphabeta/CD19-depleted stem cell transplant. Written as DNA, the CDR3 is TGTGCCAGCAGTGATCCCGGGACAGGGACCTACGAGCAGTACTTC. Protein product: CASSDPGTGTYEQYF.